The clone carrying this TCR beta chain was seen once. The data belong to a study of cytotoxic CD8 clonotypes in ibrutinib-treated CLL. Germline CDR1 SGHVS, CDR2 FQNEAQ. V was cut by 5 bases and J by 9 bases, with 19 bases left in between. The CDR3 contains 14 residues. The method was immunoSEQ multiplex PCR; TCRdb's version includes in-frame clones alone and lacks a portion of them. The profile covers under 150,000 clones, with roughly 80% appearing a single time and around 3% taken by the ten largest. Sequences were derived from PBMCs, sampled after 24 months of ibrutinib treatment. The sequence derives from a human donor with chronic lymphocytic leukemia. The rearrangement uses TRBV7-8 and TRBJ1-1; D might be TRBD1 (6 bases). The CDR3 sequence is CASSQGGWKGKAFF. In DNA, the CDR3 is TGTGCCAGCAGCCAAGGGGGGTGGAAGGGAAAAGCTTTCTTT.